This TCR beta chain was captured by sequencing in a study of Ad26.COV2.S vaccination and SARS-CoV-2 variants. The treatment is: roughly 20 received Ad26.COV2.S at low or high dose, single or two shots; roughly 5 received placebo; per-sample allocation not given. Sampling was done on day 63 after the first vaccine or placebo injection. At a Boston site, the person donating was an adult of 18-55 years. Participants' vaccine, an Ad26 vector, delivered Wuhan-strain SARS-CoV-2 spike. Method: immunoSEQ multiplex PCR; TCRdb's copy keeps in-frame clones and lacks some. The sample holds just over 350,000 clones; 80% to 90% are singletons and the top ten take 2.5% to 3.5%. As to this clone: Its specificity is not known.

Study-level points and caveats: Researchers reported similar non-spike TCR breadth in vaccine and placebo recipients.

The receptor was derived from a person aged 18-65 years who received the Ad26.COV2.S COVID-19 vaccine or a placebo. The starting material was peripheral blood, obtained in a trial of Ad26.COV2.S vaccine versus placebo.

The DNA for the CDR3 is TGTGCCAGTAGTAGAGGTATGGAGACCCAGTACTTC. Amino acids: CASSRGMETQYF. The rearrangement joins TRBV19 to TRBJ2-5; D gene unclear. Germline values: CDR1 LNHDA, CDR2 SQIVND (reference sequence). The CDR3 is made up of 12 amino acids. V was trimmed by 4 bases and J by 5 bases, leaving 8 bases between them.